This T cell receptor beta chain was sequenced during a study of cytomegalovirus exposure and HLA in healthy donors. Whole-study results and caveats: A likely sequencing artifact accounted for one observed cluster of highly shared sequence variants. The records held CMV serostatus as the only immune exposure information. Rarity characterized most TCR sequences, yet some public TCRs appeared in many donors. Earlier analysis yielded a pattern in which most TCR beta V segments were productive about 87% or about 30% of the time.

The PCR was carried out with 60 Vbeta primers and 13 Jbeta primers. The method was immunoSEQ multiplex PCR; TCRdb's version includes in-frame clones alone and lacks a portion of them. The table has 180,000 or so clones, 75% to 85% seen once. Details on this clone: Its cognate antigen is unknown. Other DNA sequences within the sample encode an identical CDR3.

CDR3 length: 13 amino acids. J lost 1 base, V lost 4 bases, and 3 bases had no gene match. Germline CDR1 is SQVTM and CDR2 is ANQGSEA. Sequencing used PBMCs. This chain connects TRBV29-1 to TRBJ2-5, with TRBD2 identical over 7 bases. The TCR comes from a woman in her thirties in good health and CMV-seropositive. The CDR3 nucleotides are TGCAGCGTTGGACTAGCCTCCCAAGAGACCCAGTACTTC. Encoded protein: CSVGLASQETQYF. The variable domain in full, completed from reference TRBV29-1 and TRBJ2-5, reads SAVISQKPSRDICQRGTSLTIQCQVDSQVTMMFWYRQQPGQSLTLIATANQGSEATYESGFVIDKFPISRPNLTFSTLTVSNMSPEDSSIYLCSVGLASQETQYFGPGTRLLVL.